This T cell receptor beta chain emerged from a study of T cells in Graves' hyperthyroidism and ophthalmopathy. For Graves' hyperthyroidism to be stable, ophthalmopathy could not progress within 18 months. Aged 18 to 65, the patients had hyperthyroidism that was newly diagnosed and had lasted under 2 months. Every diagnosis used clinical symptoms, serum thyroxine and TRAb, thyroid ultrasound and orbital computed tomography. The study, taken as a whole, reports: Blood also showed most of the thyroid clonotypes that were expanded above 0.001.

This clonotype was seen a few times. Its antigen is unidentified. The V end lost 1 base, the J end lost 0 bases, and 13 bases lay between the germline ends. There are 18 residues in the CDR3. Germline V lookup: CDR1 MNHNS, CDR2 SASEGT. Amplification of TCR beta CDR3 regions used RNA as the template. A set of HTBI primers served as the primers for a first-round RT-PCR of the TCR CDR3. TCRdb re-derived calls from the multiplex PCR reads in MiXCR, one entry per CDR3 protein. The sample includes approximately 630,000 distinct CDR3 sequences, 15% to 20% of them seen just once. Source material: blood. The chain carries TRBV6-1 and TRBJ2-6; no clear D. The clonotype comes from a woman aged 25 to 39 with Graves' hyperthyroidism. Here the CDR3 reads CASSEGVAVASGANVLTF. The CDR3 nucleotides read TGTGCCAGCAGTGAAGGGGTGGCAGTAGCCTCTGGGGCCAACGTCCTGACTTTC.